This T cell receptor (beta chain) is drawn from a study of T cell responses to AZD1222 COVID-19 vaccine. Study as a whole: Doses given second, at about 4 or about 12 weeks, were pooled. Study-wide results and limits: The study identified only a handful of AZD1222 recipients as seropositive at baseline. Vaccine-associated CD4 TCRs ranged over spike, dominating at 160-218 and 743-854.

Profiling relied on immunoSEQ multiplex PCR, and the TCRdb table lists in-frame clones only, not all of them. The repertoire includes 95,000 to 150,000 clones, 85% to 90% of them detected once, and 2.5% to 4% sits in the top ten. Comments on this clone: Its antigen is as yet unknown.

Germline CDR1 reads SGHRS; CDR2 reads YFSETQ. J lost 1 base, V lost 4 bases, and 8 bases had no gene match. The CDR3 has 16 residues. This TCR came from an adult in good health. The material was peripheral blood, obtained on day 0 of AZD1222 vaccination. This chain links TRBV5-1 with TRBJ2-1; 7 nucleotides match TRBD2. Written as DNA, the CDR3 is TGCGCCAGCAGCCTGAGAGGGAGGGAATCCTACAATGAGCAGTTCTTC. Translated: CASSLRGRESYNEQFF.